This TCR beta chain came from a study of T cells in Graves' hyperthyroidism and ophthalmopathy. Study context: Peripheral blood collection took place at initial diagnosis, before any treatment. Whole-study findings and limits: Ophthalmopathy was model-predicted a median roughly 6.5 months pre-onset.

This clonotype was detected a few times. What it binds is not known. Patients having uncontrolled infection, another autoimmune disease, pregnancy or lactation were not included. Based on clinical symptoms, serum thyroxine and TRAb, thyroid ultrasound and orbital computed tomography, diagnoses were reached. Germline V gene sequence: CDR1 KGHSH, CDR2 LQKENI. The length of the CDR3 is 14 residues. The V end was cut by 0 bases, the J end by 4 bases, with 8 bases between. Amplification of TCR beta CDR3 regions used RNA as the template. The HTBI primer set was used in a first-round RT-PCR of the TCR CDR3. TCRdb reanalysed the multiplex PCR reads using MiXCR and keeps one entry per CDR3 protein. The sample yields over 300,000 distinct CDR3 sequences, roughly 13% seen once.

This receptor was identified in a woman aged 35 to 49 with Graves' ophthalmopathy. The chain recombines TRBV18 with TRBJ2-3; perhaps TRBD1 as D (6 bases). Sequenced: blood. This chain's CDR3 is CASSPPAGADTQYF. CDR3 DNA: TGTGCCAGCTCACCACCGGCAGGGGCAGATACGCAGTATTTT.